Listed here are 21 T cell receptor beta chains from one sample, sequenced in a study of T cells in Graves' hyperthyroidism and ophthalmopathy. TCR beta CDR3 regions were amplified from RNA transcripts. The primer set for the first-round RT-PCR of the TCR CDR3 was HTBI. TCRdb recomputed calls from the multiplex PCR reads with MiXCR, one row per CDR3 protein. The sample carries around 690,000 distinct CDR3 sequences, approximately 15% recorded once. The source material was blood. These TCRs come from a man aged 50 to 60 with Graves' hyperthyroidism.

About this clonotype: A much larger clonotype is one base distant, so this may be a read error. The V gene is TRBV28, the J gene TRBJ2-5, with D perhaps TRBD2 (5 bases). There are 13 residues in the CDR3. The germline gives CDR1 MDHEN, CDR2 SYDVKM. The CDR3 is CASSEQWWETRYF. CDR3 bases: TGTGCCAGCAGTGAGCAGTGGTGGGAGACCCGGTACTTC. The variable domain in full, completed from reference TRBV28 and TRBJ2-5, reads DVKVTQSSRYLVKRTGEKVFLECVQDMDHENMFWYRQDPGLGLRLIYFSYDVKMKEKGDIPEGYSVSREKKERFSLILESASTNQTSMYLCASSEQWWETRYFGPGTRLLVL.

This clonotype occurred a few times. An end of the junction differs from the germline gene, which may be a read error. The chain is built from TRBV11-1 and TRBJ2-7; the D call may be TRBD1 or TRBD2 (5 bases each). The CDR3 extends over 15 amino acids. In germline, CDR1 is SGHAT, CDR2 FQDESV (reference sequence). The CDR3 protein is CASSREPGASYEQCF. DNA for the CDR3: TGTGCCAGCAGCCGAGAACCCGGGGCCTCCTACGAGCAGTGCTTC.

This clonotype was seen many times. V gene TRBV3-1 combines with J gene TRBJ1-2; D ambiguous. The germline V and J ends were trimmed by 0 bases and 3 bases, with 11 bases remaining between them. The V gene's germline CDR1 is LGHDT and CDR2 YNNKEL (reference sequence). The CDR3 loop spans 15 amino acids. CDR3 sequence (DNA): TGTGCCAGCAGCCAAGAAAGTCGGAGAGACTATGGCTACACCTTC. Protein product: CASSQESRRDYGYTF. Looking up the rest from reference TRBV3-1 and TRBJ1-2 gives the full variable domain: DTAVSQTPKYLVTQMGNDKSIKCEQNLGHDTMYWYKQDSKKFLKIMFSYNNKELIINETVPNRFSPKSPDKAHLNLHINSLELGDSAVYFCASSQESRRDYGYTFGSGTRLTVV.

The CDR3 DNA follows: TGTGCCAGCAAGACGGAACGGAACACTGAAGCTTTCTTT. Its protein product is CASKTERNTEAFF. V usage is TRBV2 and J usage is TRBJ1-1, with no clear D. The CDR3 has 13 residues. The V and J ends lost 7 bases and 1 base respectively, with 10 bases between them. CDR1 is SNHLY and CDR2 is FYNNEI in the germline V gene.

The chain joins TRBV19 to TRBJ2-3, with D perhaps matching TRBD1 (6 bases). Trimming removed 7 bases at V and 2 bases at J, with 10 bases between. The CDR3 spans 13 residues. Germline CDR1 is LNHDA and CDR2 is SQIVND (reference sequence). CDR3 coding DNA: TGTGCCAGTACCGACAGGAACACAGATACGCAGTATTTT. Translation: CASTDRNTDTQYF.

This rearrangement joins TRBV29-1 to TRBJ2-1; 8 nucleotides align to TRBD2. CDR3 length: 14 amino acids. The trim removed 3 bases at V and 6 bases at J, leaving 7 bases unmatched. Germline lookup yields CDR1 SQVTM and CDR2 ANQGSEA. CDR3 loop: CSVEGTRRSNEQFF. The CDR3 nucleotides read TGCAGCGTTGAGGGGACTAGAAGATCCAATGAGCAGTTCTTC.

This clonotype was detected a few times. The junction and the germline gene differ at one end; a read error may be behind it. The CDR3 nucleotides are TGTGCCAGCAGCCAAGATCGCATTCTTGGGGACACTGAAGCTTTCTTT. Encoded protein: CASSQDRILGDTEAFF. The chain employs TRBV4-1 and TRBJ1-1; D remains ambiguous. The CDR3 sequence is 16 residues long. Germline V lookup: CDR1 MGHRA, CDR2 YSYEKL.

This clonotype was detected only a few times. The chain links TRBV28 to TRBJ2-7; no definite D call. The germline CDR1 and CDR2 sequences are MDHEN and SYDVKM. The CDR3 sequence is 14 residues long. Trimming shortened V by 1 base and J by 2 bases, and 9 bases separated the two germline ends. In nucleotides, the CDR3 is TGTGCCAGCAGTTTATTACCCGAGACCTACGAGCAGTACTTC. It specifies CASSLLPETYEQYF.

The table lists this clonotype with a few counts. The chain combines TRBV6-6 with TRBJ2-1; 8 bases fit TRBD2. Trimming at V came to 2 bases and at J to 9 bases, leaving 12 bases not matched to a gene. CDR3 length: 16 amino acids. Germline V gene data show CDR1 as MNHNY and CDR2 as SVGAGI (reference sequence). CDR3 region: CASSYKSGTRAGEQFF. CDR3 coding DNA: TGTGCCAGCAGTTACAAGTCCGGGACTAGGGCGGGTGAGCAGTTCTTC.

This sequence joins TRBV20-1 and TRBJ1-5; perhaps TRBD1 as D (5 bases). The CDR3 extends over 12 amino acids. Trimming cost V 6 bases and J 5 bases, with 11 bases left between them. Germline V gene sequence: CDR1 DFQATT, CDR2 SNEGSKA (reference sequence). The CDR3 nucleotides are TGCAGTGCCGGGGACCCTCATCAGCCCCAGCATTTT. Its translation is CSAGDPHQPQHF.

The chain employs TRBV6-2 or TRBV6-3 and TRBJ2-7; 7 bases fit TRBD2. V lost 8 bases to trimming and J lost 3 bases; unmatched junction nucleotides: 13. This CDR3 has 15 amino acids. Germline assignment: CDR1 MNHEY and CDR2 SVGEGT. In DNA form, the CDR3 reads TGTGCCAGCGGCTTTGGGGGAGGGTTAGTCTACGAGCAGTACTTC. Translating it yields CASGFGGGLVYEQYF.

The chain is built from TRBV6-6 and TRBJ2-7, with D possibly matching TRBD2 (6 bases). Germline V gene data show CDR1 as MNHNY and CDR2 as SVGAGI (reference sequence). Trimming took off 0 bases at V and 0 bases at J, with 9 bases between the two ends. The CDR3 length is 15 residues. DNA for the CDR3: TGTGCCAGCAGTTACTCGTTTAGCGGCTCCTACGAGCAGTACTTC. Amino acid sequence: CASSYSFSGSYEQYF.

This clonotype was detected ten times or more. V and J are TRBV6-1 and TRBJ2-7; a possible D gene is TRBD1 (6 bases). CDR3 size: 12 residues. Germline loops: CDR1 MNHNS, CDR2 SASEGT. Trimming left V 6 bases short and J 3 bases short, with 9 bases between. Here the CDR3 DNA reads TGTGCCAGCAGAGGACAGTACTACGAGCAGTACTTC. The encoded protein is CASRGQYYEQYF.

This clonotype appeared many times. The CDR3 DNA sequence: TGTGCCAGCAGTTTACGGGGTTCTGTCGACGAGCAGTACTTC. This encodes CASSLRGSVDEQYF. The genes are TRBV27 and TRBJ2-7; tentative D call: TRBD2 (5 bases). V was pared by 2 bases and J by 5 bases, with 13 bases between. The CDR3 consists of 14 residues. Per germline, CDR1 MNHEY and CDR2 SMNVEV (reference sequence).

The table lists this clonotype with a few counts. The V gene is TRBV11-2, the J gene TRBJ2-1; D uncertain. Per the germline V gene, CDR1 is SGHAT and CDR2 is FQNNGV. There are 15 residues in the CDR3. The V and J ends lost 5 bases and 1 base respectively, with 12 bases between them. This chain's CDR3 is CASSLPSRSYNEQFF. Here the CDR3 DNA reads TGTGCCAGCAGCCTCCCCTCGCGTTCCTACAATGAGCAGTTCTTC. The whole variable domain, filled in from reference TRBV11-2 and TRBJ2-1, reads EAGVAQSPRYKIIEKRQSVAFWCNPISGHATLYWYQQILGQGPKLLIQFQNNGVVDDSQLPKDRFSAERLKGVDSTLKIQPAKLEDSAVYLCASSLPSRSYNEQFFGPGTRLTVL.

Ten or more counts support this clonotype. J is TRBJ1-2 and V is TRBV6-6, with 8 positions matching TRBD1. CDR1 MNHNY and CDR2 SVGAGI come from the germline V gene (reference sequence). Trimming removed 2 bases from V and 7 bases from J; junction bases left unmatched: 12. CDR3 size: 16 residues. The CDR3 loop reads CASSYGSQGATRGYTF. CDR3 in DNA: TGTGCCAGCAGTTACGGGTCCCAGGGGGCGACTCGTGGCTACACCTTC.

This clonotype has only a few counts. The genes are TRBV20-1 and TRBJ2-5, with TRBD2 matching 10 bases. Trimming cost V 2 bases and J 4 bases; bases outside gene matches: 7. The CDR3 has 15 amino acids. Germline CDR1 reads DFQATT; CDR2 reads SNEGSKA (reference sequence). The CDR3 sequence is CSARLAGVRSETQYF. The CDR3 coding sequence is TGCAGTGCTAGACTAGCGGGAGTAAGGTCAGAGACCCAGTACTTC.

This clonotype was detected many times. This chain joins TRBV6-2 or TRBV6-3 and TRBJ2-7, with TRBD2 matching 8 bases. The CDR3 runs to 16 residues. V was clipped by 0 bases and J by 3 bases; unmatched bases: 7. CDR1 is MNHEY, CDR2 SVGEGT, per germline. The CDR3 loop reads CASSYSRLAGSYEQYF. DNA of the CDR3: TGTGCCAGCAGTTACTCGAGGCTAGCGGGTAGCTACGAGCAGTACTTC.

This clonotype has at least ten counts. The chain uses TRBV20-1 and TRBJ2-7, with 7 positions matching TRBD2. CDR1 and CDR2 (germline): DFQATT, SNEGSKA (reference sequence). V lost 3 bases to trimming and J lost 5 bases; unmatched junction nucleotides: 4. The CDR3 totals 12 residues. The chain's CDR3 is CSARRERDEQYF. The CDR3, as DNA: TGCAGTGCTAGGCGGGAGCGGGACGAGCAGTACTTC.

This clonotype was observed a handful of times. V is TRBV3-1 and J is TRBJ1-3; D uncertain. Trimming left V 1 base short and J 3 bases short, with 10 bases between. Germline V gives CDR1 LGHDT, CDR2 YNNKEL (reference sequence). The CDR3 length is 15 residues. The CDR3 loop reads CASSQGNSGGNTIYF. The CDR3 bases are TGTGCCAGCAGCCAAGGTAACAGTGGTGGAAACACCATATATTTT.

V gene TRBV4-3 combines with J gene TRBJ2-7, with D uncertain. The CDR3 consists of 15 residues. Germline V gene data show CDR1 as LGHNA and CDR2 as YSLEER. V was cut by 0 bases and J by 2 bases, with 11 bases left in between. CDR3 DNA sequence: TGCGCCAGCAGCCAAGAAGCGCGGCCTACCTACGAGCAGTACTTC. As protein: CASSQEARPTYEQYF.